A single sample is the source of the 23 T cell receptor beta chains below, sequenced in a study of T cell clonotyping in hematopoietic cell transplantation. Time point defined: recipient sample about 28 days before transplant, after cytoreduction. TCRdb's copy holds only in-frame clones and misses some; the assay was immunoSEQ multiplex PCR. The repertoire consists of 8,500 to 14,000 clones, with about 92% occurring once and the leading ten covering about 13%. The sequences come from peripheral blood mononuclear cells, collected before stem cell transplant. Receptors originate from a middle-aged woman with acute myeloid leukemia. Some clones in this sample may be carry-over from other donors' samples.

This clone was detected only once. The CDR3 sequence is CASSPDSRSWTIYF. CDR3 DNA: TGTGCCAGCAGCCCCGATTCGAGGTCTTGGACCATATATTTT. The chain links TRBV11-2 to TRBJ1-3, with no clear D. CDR3 length: 14 residues. V was trimmed by 5 bases and J by 10 bases, leaving 18 bases between them. CDR1 is SGHAT and CDR2 is FQNNGV in the germline V gene.

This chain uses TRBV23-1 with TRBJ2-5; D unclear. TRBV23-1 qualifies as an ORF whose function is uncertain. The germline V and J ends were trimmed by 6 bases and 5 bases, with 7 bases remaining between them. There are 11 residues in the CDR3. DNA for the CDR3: TGCGCCAGCAGGCTAGTGGAGACCCAGTACTTC. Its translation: CASRLVETQYF.

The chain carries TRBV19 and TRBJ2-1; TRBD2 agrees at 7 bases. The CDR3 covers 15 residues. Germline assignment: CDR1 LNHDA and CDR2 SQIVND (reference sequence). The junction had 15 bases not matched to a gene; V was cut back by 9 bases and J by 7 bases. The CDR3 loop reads CASSYSGGRGNEQFF. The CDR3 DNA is TGTGCCAGCTCCTATTCGGGCGGGAGAGGAAATGAGCAGTTCTTC.

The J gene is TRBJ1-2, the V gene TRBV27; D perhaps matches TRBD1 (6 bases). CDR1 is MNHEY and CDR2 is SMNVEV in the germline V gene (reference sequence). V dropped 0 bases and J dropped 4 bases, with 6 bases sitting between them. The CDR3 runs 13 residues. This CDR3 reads CASSLSTGYGYTF. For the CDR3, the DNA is TGTGCCAGCAGTTTATCGACAGGCTATGGCTACACCTTC.

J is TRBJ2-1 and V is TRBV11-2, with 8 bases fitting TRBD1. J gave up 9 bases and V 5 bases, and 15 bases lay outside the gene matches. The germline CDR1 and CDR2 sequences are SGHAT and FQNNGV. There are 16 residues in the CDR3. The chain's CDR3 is CASSLSGGRSAVEQFF. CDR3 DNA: TGTGCCAGCAGCCTTTCAGGGGGCCGGAGCGCGGTTGAGCAGTTCTTC.

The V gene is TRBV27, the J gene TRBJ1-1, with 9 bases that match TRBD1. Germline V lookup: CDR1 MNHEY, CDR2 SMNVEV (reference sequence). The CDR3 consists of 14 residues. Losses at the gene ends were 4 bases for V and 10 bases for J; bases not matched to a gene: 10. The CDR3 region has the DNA TGTGCCAGCAGTTGGGGACAGGGAATTGGAGTAGCTTTCTTT. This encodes CASSWGQGIGVAFF.

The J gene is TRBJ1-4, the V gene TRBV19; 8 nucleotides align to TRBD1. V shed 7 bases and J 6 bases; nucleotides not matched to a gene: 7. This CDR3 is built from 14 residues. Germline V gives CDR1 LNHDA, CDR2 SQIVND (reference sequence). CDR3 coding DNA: TGTGCCAGTACTGACAGGGGAGGATATGAAAAACTGTTTTTT. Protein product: CASTDRGGYEKLFF.

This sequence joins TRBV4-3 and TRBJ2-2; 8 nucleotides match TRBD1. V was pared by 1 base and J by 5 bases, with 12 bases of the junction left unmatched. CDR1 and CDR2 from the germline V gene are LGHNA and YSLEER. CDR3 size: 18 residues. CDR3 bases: TGCGCCAGCAGCCAAGTTGCACTCGGACAGGGAGGAACCGGGGAGCTGTTTTTT. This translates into CASSQVALGQGGTGELFF.

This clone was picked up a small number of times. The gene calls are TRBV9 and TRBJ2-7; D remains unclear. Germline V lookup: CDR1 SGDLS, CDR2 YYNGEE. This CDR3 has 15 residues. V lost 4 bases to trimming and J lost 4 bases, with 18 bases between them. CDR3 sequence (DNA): TGTGCCAGCAGCCCCCTGGCTAACGACTGGTACGAGCAGTACTTC. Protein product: CASSPLANDWYEQYF.

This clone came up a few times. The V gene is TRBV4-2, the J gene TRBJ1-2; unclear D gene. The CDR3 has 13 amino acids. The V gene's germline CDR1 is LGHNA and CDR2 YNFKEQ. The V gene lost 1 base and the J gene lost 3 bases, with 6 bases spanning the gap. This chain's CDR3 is CASSQGSDYGYTF. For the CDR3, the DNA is TGTGCCAGCAGCCAAGGGTCAGACTATGGCTACACCTTC.

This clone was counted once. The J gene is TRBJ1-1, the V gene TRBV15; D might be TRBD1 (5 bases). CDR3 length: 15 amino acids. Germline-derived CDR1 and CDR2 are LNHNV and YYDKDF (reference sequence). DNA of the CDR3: TGTGCTACCGAAGGGGTTAAGAGGGGGAACACTGAAGCTTTCTTT. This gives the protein CATEGVKRGNTEAFF.

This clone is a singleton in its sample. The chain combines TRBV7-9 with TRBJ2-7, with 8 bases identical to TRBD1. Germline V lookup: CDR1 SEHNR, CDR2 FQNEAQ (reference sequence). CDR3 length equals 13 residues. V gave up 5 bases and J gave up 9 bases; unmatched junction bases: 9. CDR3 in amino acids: CASSPRQGSGQYF. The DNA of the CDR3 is TGTGCCAGCAGCCCCAGACAGGGGTCGGGGCAGTACTTC.

CDR3 loop: CAWTKTGGGTEAFF. The CDR3 nucleotides read TGTGCCTGGACCAAGACAGGGGGTGGGACTGAAGCTTTCTTT. V is TRBV30 and J is TRBJ1-1, with 9 bases that match TRBD1. The CDR3 is 14 residues long. V was pared by 4 bases and J by 5 bases, with 8 bases of the junction left unmatched. The germline CDR1 and CDR2 sequences are GTSNPN and SVGIG (reference sequence).

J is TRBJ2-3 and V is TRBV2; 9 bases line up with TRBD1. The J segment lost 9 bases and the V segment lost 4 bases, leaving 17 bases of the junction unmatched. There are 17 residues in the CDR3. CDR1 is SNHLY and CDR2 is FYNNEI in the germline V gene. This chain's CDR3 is CASSAQTPGQGARTQYF. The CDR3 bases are TGTGCCAGCAGTGCACAAACCCCGGGACAGGGCGCCCGGACGCAGTATTTT. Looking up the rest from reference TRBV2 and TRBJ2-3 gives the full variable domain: EPEVTQTPSHQVTQMGQEVILRCVPISNHLYFYWYRQILGQKVEFLVSFYNNEISEKSEIFDDQFSVERPDGSNFTLKIRSTKLEDSAMYFCASSAQTPGQGARTQYFGPGTRLTVL.

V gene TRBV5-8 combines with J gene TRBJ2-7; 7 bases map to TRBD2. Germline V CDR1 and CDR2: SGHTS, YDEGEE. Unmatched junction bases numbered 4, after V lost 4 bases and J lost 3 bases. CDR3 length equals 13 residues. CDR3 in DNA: TGTGCCAGCAGCCTAGGACTAGTCTACGAGCAGTACTTC. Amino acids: CASSLGLVYEQYF.

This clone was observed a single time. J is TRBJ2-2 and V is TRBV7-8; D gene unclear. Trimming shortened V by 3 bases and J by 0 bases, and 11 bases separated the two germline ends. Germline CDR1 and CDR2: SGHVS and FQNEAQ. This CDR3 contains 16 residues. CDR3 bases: TGTGCCAGCAGCTTTAGGCGGCTAGCGAACACCGGGGAGCTGTTTTTT. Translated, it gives CASSFRRLANTGELFF.

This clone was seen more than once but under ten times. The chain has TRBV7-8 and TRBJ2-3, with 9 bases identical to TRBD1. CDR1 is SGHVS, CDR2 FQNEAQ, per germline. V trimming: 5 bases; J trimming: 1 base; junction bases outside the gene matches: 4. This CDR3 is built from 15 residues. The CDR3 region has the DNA TGTGCCAGCAGCGAGGGACAGGGCCGCACAGATACGCAGTATTTT. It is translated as CASSEGQGRTDTQYF.

The CDR3 protein is CASTPRQGANEQYF. The DNA for the CDR3 is TGCGCCAGCACCCCGCGGCAGGGGGCTAACGAGCAGTACTTC. The chain uses TRBV5-1 and TRBJ2-7; 8 bases agree with TRBD1. This CDR3 has 14 residues. J lost 5 bases, V lost 6 bases, and 10 bases had no gene match. Germline V gives CDR1 SGHRS, CDR2 YFSETQ.

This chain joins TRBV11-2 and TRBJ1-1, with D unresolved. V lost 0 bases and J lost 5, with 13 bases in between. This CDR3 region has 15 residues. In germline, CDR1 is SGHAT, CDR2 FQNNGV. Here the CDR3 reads CASSLDPVRRTEAFF. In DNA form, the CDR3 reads TGTGCCAGCAGCTTAGATCCTGTCAGGAGGACTGAAGCTTTCTTT.

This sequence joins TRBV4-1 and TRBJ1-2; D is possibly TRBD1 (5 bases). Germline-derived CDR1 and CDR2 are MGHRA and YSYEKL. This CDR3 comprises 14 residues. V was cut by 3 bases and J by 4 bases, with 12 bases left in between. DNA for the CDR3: TGCGCCAGCAGCCACAGGGAGTTATCCTATGGCTACACCTTC. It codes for CASSHRELSYGYTF.

CDR3 protein: CASSERESSYNEQFF. The CDR3 nucleotides are TGCGCCAGCAGTGAGCGGGAGAGCTCCTACAATGAGCAGTTCTTC. The V and J genes are TRBV10-1 and TRBJ2-1; D is possibly TRBD2 (6 bases). Trimming removed 2 bases at V and 0 bases at J, with 8 bases between. CDR3 length: 15 residues. Per germline, CDR1 WNHNN and CDR2 SYGVQD (reference sequence).

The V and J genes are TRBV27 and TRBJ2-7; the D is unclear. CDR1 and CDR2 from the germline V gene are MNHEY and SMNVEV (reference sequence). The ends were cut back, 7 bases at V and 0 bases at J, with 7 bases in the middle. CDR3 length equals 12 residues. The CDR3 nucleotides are TGTGCCAGCAACGGTCCCTCCTACGAGCAGTACTTC. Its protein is CASNGPSYEQYF.

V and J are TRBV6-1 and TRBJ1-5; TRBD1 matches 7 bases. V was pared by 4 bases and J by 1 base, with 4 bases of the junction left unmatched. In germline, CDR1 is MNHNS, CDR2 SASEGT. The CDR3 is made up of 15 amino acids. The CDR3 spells CASSVAGGSNQPQHF. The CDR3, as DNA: TGTGCCAGCAGTGTTGCAGGGGGAAGCAATCAGCCCCAGCATTTT.